The present TCR beta chain was sequenced within a study of T-cell reconstitution after alpha-beta-depleted transplantation in children. Whole-study results and caveats: The authors attributed T-cell counts and diversity one year after transplant mostly to newly produced T cells. After transplant, high TCRbeta diversity at day 60 in some patients arose from surviving recipient T cells and thymic progenitors.

CDR1 is KGHSH, CDR2 LQKENI, per germline. The CDR3 is made up of 15 amino acids. A word on this clonotype: The antigen remains unidentified. At one end, the junction sequence differs from germline, possibly due to a read error.

During its preparation, the TCRbeta library received unique molecular identifiers. TCRdb re-analysed the PCR reads in MiXCR, keeping a single row per CDR3 protein. The sample includes fewer than 550,000 distinct CDR3 sequences, about 11% of them seen just once. The sequence was collected from a child aged 2-15 years with inherited bone marrow failure, due to receive a stem cell transplant. The chain couples TRBV18 to TRBJ2-1; 8 bases are a match to TRBD2. The specimen comprised PBMCs, sampled before TCRalphabeta/CD19-depleted stem cell transplant. The CDR3 loop is CTSSPQGLDLGEQFF. The CDR3 DNA sequence: TGTACCAGCTCACCACAGGGACTAGATTTGGGTGAGCAGTTCTTC. Full variable domain (missing parts from reference TRBV18 and TRBJ2-1): NAGVMQNPRHLVRRRGQEARLRCSPMKGHSHVYWYRQLPEEGLKFMVYLQKENIIDESGMPKERFSAEFPKEGPSILRIQQVVRGDSAAYFCTSSPQGLDLGEQFFGPGTRLTVL.